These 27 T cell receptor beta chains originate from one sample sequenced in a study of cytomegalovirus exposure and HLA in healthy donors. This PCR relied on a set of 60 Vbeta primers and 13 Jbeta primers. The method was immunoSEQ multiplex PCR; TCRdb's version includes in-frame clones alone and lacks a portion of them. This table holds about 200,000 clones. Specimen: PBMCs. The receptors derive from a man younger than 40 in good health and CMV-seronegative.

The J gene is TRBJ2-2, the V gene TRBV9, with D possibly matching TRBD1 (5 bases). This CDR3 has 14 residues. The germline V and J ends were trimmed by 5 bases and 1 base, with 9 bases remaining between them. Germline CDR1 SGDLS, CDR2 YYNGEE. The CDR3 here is CASSRTQNTGELFF. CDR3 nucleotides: TGTGCCAGCAGTCGGACACAGAACACCGGGGAGCTGTTTTTT.

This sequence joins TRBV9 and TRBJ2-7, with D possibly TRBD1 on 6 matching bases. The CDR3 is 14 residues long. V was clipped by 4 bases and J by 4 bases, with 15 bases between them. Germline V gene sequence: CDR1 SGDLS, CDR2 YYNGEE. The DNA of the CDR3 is TGTGCCAGCAGCCTGGGACAAGGGGCATACGAGCAGTACTTC. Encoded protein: CASSLGQGAYEQYF.

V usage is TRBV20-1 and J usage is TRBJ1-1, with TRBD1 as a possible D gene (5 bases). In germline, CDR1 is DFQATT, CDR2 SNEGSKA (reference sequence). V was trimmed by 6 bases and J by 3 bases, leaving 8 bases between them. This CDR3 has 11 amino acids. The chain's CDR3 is CSAPGDTEAFF. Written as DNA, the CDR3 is TGCAGTGCCCCGGGGGACACTGAAGCTTTCTTT.

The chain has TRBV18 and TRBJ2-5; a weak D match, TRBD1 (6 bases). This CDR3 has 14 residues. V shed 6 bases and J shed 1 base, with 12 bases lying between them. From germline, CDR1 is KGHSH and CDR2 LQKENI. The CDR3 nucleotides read TGTGCCAGCTCGCCTCGACAGGCCCAAGAGACCCAGTACTTC. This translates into CASSPRQAQETQYF.

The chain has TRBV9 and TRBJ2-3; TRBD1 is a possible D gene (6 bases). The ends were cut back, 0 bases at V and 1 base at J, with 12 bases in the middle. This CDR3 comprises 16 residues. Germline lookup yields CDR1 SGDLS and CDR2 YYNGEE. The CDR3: CASSVVGGARTDTQYF. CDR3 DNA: TGTGCCAGCAGCGTAGTAGGGGGAGCCCGCACAGATACGCAGTATTTT.

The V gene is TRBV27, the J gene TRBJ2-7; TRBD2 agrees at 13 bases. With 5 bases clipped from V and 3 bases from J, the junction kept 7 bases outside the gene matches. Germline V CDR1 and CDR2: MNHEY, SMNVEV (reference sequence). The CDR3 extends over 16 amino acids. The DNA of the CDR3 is TGTGCCAGCAGTAGACTAGCGGGGGGACTGTACTACGAGCAGTACTTC. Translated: CASSRLAGGLYYEQYF.

As DNA, the CDR3 is TGTGCCAGCAGCTTAGAGGGGGGGTTGGATCAGCCCCAGCATTTT. This translates into CASSLEGGLDQPQHF. The V gene is TRBV13, the J gene TRBJ1-5; D perhaps matches TRBD1 (6 bases). Trimming shortened V by 1 base and J by 5 bases, and 12 bases separated the two germline ends. CDR1 PRHDT and CDR2 FYEKMQ come from the germline V gene (reference sequence). CDR3 length: 15 residues.

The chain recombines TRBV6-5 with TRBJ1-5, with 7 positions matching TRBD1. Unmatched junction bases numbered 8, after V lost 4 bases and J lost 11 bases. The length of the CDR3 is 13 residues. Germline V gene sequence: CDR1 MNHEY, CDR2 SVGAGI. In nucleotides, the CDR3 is TGTGCCAGCAGTTCACAAGGAGGACAGGCCCAGCATTTT. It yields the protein CASSSQGGQAQHF.

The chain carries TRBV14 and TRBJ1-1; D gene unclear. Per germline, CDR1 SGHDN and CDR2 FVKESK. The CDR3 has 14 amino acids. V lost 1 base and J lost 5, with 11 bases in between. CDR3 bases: TGTGCCAGCAGCCAAGTACACGGGTTAACTGAAGCTTTCTTT. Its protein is CASSQVHGLTEAFF. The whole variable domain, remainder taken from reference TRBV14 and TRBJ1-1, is EAGVTQFPSHSVIEKGQTVTLRCDPISGHDNLYWYRRVMGKEIKFLLHFVKESKQDESGMPNNRFLAERTGGTYSTLKVQPAELEDSGVYFCASSQVHGLTEAFFGQGTRLTVV.

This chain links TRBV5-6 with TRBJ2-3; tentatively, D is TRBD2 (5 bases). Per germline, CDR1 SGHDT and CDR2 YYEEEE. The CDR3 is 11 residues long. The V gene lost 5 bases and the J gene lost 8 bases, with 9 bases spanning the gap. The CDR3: CASSRERTQYF. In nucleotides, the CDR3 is TGTGCCAGCAGTCGGGAACGTACGCAGTATTTT.

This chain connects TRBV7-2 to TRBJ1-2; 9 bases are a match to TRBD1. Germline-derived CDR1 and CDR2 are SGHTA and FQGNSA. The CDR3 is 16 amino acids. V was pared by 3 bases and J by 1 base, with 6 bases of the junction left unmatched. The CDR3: CASSFRQGGINYGYTF. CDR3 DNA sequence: TGTGCCAGCAGCTTTAGACAGGGGGGAATTAACTATGGCTACACCTTC.

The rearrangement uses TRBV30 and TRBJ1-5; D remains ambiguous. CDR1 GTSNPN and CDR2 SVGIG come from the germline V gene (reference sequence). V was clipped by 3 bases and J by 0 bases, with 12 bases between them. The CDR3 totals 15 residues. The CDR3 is CAWRDFGDSNQPQHF. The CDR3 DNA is TGTGCCTGGAGGGACTTCGGGGATAGCAATCAGCCCCAGCATTTT.

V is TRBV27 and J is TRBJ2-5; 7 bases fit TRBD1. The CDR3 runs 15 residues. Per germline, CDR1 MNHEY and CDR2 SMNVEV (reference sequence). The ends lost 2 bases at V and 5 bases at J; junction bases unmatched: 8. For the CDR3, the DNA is TGTGCCAGCAGTTTAGCTGCAGGGGGACAGGAGACCCAGTACTTC. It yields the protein CASSLAAGGQETQYF.

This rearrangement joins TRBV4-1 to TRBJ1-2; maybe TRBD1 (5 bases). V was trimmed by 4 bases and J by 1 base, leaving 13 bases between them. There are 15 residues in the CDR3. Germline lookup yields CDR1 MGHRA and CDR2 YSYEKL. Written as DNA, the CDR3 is TGCGCCAGCAGCCGGGGCGGGGCGGGTAACTATGGCTACACCTTC. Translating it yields CASSRGGAGNYGYTF.

The CDR3 DNA is TGCGCCAGCAGCCCCGGGACTAGCGGGGGTTACGAGCAGTACTTC. This translates into CASSPGTSGGYEQYF. This chain links TRBV4-1 with TRBJ2-5; the match to TRBD2 covers 14 bases. The tail of the sequence fits TRBJ2-7 better, so the J call may be wrong. CDR1 and CDR2 (germline): MGHRA, YSYEKL. This CDR3 has 15 residues.

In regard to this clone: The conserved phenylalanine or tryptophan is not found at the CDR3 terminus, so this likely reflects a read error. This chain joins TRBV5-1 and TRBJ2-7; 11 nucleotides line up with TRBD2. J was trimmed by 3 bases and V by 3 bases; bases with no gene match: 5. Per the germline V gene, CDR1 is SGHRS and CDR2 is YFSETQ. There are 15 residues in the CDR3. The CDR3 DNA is TGCGCCAGCAGCTCCGGGACTAGCGGAGTCTACGAGCAGTACCTC. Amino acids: CASSSGTSGVYEQYL.

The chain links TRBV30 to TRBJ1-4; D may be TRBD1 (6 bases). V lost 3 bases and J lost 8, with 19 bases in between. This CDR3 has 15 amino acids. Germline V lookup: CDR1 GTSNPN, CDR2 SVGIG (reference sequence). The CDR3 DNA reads TGTGCCTGGAGGTTATTACAGGGAGTAGGGGAAAAACTGTTTTTT. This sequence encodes CAWRLLQGVGEKLFF.

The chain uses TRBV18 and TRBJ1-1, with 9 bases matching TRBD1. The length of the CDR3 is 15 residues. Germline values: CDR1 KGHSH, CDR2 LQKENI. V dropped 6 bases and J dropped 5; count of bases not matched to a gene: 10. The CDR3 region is CASSPWDRVGTEAFF. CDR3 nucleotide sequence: TGTGCCAGCTCCCCTTGGGACAGGGTAGGTACTGAAGCTTTCTTT.

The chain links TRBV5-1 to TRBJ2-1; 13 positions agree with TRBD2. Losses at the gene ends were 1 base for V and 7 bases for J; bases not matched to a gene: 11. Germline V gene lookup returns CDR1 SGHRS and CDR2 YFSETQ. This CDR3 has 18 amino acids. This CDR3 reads CASSLSGILAGGRNEQFF. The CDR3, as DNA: TGCGCCAGCAGCTTGAGTGGGATACTAGCGGGGGGGCGGAATGAGCAGTTCTTC.

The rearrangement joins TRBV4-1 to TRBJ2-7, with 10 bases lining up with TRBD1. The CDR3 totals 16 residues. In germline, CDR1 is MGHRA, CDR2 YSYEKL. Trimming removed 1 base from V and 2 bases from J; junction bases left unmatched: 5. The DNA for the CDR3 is TGCGCCAGCAGCCAAGTGGGACAGGGGCCCACCTACGAGCAGTACTTC. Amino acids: CASSQVGQGPTYEQYF.

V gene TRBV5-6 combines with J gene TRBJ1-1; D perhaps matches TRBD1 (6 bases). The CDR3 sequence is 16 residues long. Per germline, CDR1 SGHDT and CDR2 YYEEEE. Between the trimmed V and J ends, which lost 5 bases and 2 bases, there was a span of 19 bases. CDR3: CASRGDGGAGNTEAFF. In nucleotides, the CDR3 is TGTGCCAGCAGAGGCGACGGGGGGGCCGGTAACACTGAAGCTTTCTTT.

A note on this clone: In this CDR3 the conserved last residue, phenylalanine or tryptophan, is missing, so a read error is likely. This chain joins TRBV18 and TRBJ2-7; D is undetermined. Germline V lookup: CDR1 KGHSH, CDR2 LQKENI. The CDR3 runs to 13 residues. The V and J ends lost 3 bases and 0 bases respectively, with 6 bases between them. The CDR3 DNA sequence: TGTGCCAGCTCACCCGACAACTCCTACGAGCAGTACCTC. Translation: CASSPDNSYEQYL.

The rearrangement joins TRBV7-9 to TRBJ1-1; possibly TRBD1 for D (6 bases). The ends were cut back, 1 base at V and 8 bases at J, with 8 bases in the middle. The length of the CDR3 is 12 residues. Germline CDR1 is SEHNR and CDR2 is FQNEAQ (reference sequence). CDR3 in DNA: TGTGCCAGCAGCTTAGACAGGGAGGAAGCTTTCTTT. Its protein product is CASSLDREEAFF.

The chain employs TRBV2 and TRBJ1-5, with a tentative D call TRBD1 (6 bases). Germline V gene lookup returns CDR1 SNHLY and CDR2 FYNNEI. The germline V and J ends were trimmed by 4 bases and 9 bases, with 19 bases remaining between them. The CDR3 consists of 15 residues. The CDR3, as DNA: TGTGCCAGCAGTGGACTGGGGGCCTGGATGATGCCCCAGCATTTT. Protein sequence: CASSGLGAWMMPQHF.

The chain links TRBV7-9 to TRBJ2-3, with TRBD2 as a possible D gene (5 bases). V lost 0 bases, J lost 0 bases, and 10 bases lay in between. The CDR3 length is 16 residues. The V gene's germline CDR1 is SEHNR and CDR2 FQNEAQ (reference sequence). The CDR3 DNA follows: TGTGCCAGCAGCTTAGCAGGCGGGTTGAGCACAGATACGCAGTATTTT. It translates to CASSLAGGLSTDTQYF. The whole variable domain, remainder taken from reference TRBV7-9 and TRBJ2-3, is DTGVSQNPRHKITKRGQNVTFRCDPISEHNRLYWYRQTLGQGPEFLTYFQNEAQLEKSRLLSDRFSAERPKGSFSTLEIQRTEQGDSAMYLCASSLAGGLSTDTQYFGPGTRLTVL.

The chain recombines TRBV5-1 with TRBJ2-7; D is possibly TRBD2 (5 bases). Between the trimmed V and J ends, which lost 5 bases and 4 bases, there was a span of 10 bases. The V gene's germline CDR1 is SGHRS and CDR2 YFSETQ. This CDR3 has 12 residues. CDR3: CASSGRGYEQYF. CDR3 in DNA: TGCGCCAGCAGTGGTCGGGGTTACGAGCAGTACTTC.

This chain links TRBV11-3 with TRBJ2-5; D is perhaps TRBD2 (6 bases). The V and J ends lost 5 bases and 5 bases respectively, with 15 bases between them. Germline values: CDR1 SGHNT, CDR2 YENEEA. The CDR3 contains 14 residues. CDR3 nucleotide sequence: TGTGCCAGCAGCCCAAGACTAGGTAGGGAGACCCAGTACTTC. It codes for CASSPRLGRETQYF.